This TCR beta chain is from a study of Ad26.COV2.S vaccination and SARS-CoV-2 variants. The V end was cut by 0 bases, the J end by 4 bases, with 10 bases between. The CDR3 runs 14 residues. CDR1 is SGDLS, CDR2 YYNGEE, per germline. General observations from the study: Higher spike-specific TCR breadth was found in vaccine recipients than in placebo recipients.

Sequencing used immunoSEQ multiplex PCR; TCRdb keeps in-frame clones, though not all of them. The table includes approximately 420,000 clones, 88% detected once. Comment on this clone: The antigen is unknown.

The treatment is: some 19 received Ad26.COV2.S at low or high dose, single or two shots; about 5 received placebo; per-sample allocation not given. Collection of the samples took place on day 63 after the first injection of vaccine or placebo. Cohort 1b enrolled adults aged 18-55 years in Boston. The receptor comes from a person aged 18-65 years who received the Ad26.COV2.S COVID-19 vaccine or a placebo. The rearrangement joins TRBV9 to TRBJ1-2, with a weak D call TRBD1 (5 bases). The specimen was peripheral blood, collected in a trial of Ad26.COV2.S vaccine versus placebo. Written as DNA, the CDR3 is TGTGCCAGCAGCGTAGGGGGGGACTTCTATGGCTACACCTTC. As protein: CASSVGGDFYGYTF.